This T cell receptor (beta chain) was sequenced during a study of T-cell memory formation after mild COVID-19. For this clonotype: One end of the junction does not line up with germline, which may come from a read error.

The CDR3 is 13 amino acids. CDR1 is SGHVS, CDR2 FQNEAQ, per germline. TCRdb redid the calling of the 5' RACE reads with MiXCR, one entry per CDR3 protein. Of about 15,000 distinct CDR3 sequences listed, around 25% are singletons. The source of this sequence is a man aged 18-30 years who had mild COVID-19 (a few samples of this study predate the infection). Cell type and time point are not known. The chain joins TRBV7-8 to TRBJ2-2; possibly TRBD2 for D (5 bases). The specimen was PBMCs or a T cell subset sorted from them (not recorded which). CDR3 sequence reads: CASSAVANTGELF. DNA of the CDR3: TGTGCCAGCAGCGCAGTCGCGAACACCGGGGAGCTGTTT.